The entry that follows covers one TCR beta chain sequence. Original processing notes: Using reference gene primer amplification, nucleated cell counts were estimated. Assay: immunoSEQ multiplex PCR; the TCRdb copy retains only in-frame clones and omits some. V and J calls and clone size follow that table, whereas D and trimming were derived from the DNA. Found here are about 290,000 clones, around 88% of them singletons; the top ten hold approximately 4.2%. This specimen comes from a study of blood T cell repertoires in COVID-19. Study context: The origin of the acute and convalescent COVID-19 samples was the United States, Italy and Spain. PBMCs, B-cell-depleted T cells, or T cells provided the cDNA or gDNA that made up the material.

J lost 7 bases, V lost 2 bases, and 7 bases had no gene match. This CDR3 is built from 16 residues. Germline V CDR1 and CDR2: ENHRY, SYGVKD. The TCR originated in a man aged 35-49 years with acute or convalescent COVID-19. The sample comprised peripheral blood. This rearrangement joins TRBV10-3 to TRBJ1-6; the match to TRBD1 covers 8 bases. The CDR3 spells CAISEADRAGNSPLHF. CDR3 nucleotides: TGTGCCATCAGTGAGGCGGACAGGGCGGGAAATTCACCCCTCCACTTT.